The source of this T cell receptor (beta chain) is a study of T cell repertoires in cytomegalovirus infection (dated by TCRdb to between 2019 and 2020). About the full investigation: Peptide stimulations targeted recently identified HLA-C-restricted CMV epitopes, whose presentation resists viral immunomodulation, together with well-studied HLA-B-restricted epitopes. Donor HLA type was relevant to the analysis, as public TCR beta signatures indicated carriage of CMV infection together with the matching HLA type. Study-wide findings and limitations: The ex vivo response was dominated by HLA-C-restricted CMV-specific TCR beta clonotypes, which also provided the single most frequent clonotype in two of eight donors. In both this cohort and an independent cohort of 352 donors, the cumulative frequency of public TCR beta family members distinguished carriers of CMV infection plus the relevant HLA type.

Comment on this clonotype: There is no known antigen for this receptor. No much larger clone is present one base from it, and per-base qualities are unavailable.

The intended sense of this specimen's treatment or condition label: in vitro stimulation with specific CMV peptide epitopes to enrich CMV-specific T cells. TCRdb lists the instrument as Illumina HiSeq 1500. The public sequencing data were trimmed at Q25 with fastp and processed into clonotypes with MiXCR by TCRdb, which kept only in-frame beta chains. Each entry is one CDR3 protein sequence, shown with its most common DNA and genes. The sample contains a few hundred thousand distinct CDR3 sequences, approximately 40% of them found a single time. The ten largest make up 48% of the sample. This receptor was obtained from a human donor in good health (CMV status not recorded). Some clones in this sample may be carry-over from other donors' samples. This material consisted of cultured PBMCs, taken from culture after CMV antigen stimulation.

The DNA sequence is given as TGTGCCAGCGGGTCGCAAGAGACCCAGTACTTC. Translated, it reads CASGSQETQYF. The rearranged segments are TRBV2 and TRBJ2-5; too little of a D gene remains to name it. For CDR1 and CDR2, the germline V gene lists SNHLY and FYNNEI. V is cut by 8 bases and J by 2 bases, and the space between the germline ends is 6 bases. There are 11 amino acids in the CDR3, from cysteine to phenylalanine inclusive. Solely the CDR3 DNA is kept, with 33 bases framed from the first base.